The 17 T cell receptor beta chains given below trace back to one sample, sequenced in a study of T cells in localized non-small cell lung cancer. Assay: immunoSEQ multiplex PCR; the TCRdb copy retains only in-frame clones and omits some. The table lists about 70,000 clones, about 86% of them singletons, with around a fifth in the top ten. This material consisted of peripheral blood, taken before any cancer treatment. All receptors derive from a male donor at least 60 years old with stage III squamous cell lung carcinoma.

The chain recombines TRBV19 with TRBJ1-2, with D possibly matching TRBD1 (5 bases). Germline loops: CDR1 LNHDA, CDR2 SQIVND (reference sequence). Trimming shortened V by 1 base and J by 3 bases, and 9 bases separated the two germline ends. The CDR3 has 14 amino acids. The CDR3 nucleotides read TGTGCCAGTAGTATAGCGACAGCAGACTATGGCTACACCTTC. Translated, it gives CASSIATADYGYTF.

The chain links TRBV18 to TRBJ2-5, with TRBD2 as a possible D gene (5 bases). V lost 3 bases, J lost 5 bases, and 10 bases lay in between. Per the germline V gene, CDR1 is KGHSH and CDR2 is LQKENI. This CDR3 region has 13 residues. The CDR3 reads CASSPQREETQYF. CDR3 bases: TGTGCCAGCTCACCGCAGAGGGAGGAGACCCAGTACTTC.

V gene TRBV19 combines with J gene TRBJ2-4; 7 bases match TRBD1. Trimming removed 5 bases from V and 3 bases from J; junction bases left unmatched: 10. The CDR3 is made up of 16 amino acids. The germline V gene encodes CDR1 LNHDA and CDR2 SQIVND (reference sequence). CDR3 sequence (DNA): TGTGCCAGTAGTGTCCACAGGGGAATCGGCAAAAACATTCAGTACTTC. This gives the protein CASSVHRGIGKNIQYF.

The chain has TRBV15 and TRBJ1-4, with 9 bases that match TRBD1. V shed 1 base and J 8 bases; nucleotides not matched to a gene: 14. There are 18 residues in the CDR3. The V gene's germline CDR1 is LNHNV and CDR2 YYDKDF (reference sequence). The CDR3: CATSRVPQGQGWEEKLFF. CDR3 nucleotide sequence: TGTGCCACCAGCAGAGTACCACAGGGACAGGGTTGGGAGGAAAAACTGTTTTTT.

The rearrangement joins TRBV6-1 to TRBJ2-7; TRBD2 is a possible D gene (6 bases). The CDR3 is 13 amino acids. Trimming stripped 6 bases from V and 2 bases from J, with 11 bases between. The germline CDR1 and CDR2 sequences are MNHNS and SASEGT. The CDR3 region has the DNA TGTGCCAGCAGAAGAACGGGAGCCTACGAGCAGTACGTC. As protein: CASRRTGAYEQYV.

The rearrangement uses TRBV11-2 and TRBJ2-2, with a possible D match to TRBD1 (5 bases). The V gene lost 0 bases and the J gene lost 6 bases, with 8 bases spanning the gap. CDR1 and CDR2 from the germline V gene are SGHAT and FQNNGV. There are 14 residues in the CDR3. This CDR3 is CASSLDRVAGELFF. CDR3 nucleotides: TGTGCCAGCAGCTTAGACAGGGTGGCCGGGGAGCTGTTTTTT.

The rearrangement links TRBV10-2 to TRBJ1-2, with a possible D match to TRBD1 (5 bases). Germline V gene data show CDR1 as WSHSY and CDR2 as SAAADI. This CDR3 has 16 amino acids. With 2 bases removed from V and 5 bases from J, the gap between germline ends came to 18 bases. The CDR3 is CASSEPRQINQYGYTF. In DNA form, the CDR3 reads TGCGCCAGCAGTGAGCCCCGACAGATTAACCAGTATGGCTACACCTTC.

Here the CDR3 reads CASSLGGLAKNIQYF. For the CDR3, the DNA is TGCGCCAGCAGCTTGGGGGGGCTAGCCAAAAACATTCAGTACTTC. The gene calls are TRBV5-1 and TRBJ2-4; tentatively, D is TRBD1 (6 bases). CDR3 length: 15 residues. V lost 0 bases and J 0 bases, leaving 7 bases between the germline ends. Germline V gene data show CDR1 as SGHRS and CDR2 as YFSETQ.

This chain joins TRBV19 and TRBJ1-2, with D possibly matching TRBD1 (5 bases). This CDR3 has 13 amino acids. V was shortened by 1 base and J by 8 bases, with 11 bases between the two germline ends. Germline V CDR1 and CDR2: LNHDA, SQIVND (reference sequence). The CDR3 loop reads CASSIVSGNGYTF. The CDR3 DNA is TGTGCCAGTAGTATAGTGTCAGGGAACGGCTACACCTTC.

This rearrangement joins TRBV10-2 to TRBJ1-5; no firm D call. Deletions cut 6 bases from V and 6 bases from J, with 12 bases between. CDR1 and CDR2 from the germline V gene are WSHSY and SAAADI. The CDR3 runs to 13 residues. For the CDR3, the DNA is TGCGCCAGCAGAGAGGGAGGTGGTCAGCCCCAGCATTTT. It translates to CASREGGGQPQHF.

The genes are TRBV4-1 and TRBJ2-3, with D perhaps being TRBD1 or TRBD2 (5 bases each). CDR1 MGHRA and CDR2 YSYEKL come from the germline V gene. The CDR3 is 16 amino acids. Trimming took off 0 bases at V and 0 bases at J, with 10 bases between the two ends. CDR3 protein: CASSQDRGPSTDTQYF. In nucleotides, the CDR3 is TGCGCCAGCAGCCAAGATCGGGGCCCTAGCACAGATACGCAGTATTTT.

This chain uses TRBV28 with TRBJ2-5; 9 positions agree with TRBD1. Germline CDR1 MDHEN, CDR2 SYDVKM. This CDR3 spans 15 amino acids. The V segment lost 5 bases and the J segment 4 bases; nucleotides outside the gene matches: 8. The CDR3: CASSRPGTGLETQYF. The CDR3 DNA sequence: TGTGCCAGCAGTCGTCCCGGGACAGGGTTAGAGACCCAGTACTTC.

CDR3 DNA: TGTGCCAGCAGCTTGGCCGGAGGCTACAATGAGCAGTTCTTC. It yields the protein CASSLAGGYNEQFF. This sequence joins TRBV7-9 and TRBJ2-1; the D gene is possibly TRBD2 (5 bases). Between the trimmed V and J ends, which lost 3 bases and 3 bases, there was a span of 9 bases. CDR1 is SEHNR, CDR2 FQNEAQ, per germline (reference sequence). The CDR3 runs 14 residues.

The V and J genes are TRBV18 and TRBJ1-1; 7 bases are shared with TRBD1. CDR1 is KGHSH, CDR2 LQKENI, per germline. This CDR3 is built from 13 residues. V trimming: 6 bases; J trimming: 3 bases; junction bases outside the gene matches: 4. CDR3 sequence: CASSQGGDTEAFF. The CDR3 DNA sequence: TGTGCCAGCTCCCAGGGGGGGGACACTGAAGCTTTCTTT.

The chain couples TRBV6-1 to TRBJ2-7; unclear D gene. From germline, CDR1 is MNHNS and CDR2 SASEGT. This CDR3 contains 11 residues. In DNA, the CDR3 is TGTGCTTCAAGGCCCCCAAACGAGCAGTACGTC. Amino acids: CASRPPNEQYV.

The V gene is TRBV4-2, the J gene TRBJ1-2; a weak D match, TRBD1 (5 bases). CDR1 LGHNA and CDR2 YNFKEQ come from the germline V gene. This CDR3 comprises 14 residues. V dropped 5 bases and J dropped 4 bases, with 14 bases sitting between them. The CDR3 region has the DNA TGTGCCAGCAGCTTCTTCGGGGGAGCCTATGGCTACACCTTC. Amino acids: CASSFFGGAYGYTF.

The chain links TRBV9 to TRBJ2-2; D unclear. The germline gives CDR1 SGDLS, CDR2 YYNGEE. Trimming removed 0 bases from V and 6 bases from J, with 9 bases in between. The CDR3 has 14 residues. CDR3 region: CASSVGPSSGELFF. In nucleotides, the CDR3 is TGTGCCAGCAGCGTAGGGCCTAGTTCCGGGGAGCTGTTTTTT. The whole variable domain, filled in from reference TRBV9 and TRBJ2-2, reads DSGVTQTPKHLITATGQRVTLRCSPRSGDLSVYWYQQSLDQGLQFLIQYYNGEERAKGNILERFSAQQFPDLHSELNLSSLELGDSALYFCASSVGPSSGELFFGEGSRLTVL.